The clone carrying this T cell receptor beta chain occurred once. Its antigen is not identified. This entry is derived from a study of post-analysis software for immune sequencing data. Turning to the study itself: There were relapsing-remitting, secondary progressive and progressive-relapsing multiple sclerosis among the disease courses included.

Study-level results: Significantly lower normalized Chao1 diversity was found in patients with multiple sclerosis relative to controls.

TCR beta cDNA libraries included unique molecular identifiers. TCRdb re-called the PCR reads with MiXCR, one entry per CDR3 protein. Among some 690,000 distinct CDR3 sequences listed, more than 50% were seen once. The sample consisted of blood. The sequence derives from a girl aged 2 to 9 with multiple sclerosis.

The CDR3 DNA is TGCGCCAGCAGCCAAGCGCCCGGGGGGGGCACCTACAATGAGCAGTTCTTC. Translated: CASSQAPGGGTYNEQFF. V is TRBV4-3 and J is TRBJ2-1; TRBD2 matches 8 bases. V was clipped by 1 base and J by 2 bases; unmatched bases: 7. Germline assignment: CDR1 LGHNA and CDR2 YSLEER. This CDR3 has 17 amino acids.